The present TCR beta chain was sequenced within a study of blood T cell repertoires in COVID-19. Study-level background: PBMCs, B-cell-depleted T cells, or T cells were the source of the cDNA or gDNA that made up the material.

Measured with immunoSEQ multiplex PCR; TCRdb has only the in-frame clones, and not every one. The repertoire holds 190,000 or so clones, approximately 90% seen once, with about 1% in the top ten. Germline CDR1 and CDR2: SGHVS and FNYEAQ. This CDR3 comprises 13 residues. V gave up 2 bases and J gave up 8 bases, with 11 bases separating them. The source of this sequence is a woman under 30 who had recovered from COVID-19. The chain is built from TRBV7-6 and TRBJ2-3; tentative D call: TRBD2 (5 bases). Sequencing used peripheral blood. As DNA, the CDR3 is TGTGCCAGCAGCTTAAGCCTCGGAGGTACGCAGTATTTT. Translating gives CASSLSLGGTQYF. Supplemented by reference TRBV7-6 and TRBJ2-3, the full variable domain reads GAGVSQSPRYKVTKRGQDVALRCDPISGHVSLYWYRQALGQGPEFLTYFNYEAQQDKSGLPNDRFSAERPEGSISTLTIQRTEQRDSAMYRCASSLSLGGTQYFGPGTRLTVL.